The source of this T cell receptor (beta chain) is a study of T-cell memory formation after mild COVID-19. This clonotype was counted at least ten times. The V and J ends lost 6 bases and 1 base respectively, with 15 bases between them. CDR3 length: 14 residues. CDR1 and CDR2 (germline): DFQATT, SNEGSKA (reference sequence). TCRdb called the 5' RACE reads again in MiXCR, with one record for every CDR3 protein. This sample carries fewer than 40,000 distinct CDR3 sequences, 7% to 8% of them seen once, and the ten largest clones take roughly 29%. What was sequenced was PBMCs or a T cell subset sorted from them (not recorded which). The TCR sequence derives from a man aged 18-30 years who had mild COVID-19 (a few samples of this study predate the infection). Cell type and time point are not known. The J gene is TRBJ1-1, the V gene TRBV20-1, with a possible D match to TRBD1 (6 bases). The CDR3 coding sequence is TGCAGTGCCCCACCGGGACATTGGAACACTGAAGCTTTCTTT. This sequence encodes CSAPPGHWNTEAFF.